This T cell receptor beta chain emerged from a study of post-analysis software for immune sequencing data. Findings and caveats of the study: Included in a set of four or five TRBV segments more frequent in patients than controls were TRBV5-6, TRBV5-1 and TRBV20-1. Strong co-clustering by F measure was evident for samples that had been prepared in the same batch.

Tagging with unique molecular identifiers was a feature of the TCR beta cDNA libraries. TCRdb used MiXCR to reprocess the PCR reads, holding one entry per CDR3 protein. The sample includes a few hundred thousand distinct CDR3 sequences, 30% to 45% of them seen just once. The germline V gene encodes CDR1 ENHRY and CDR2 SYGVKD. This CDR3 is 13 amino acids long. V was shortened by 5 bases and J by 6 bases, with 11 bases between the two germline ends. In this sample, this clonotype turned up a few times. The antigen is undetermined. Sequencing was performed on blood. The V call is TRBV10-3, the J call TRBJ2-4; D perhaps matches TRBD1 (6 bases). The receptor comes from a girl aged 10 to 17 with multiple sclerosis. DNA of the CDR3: TGTGCCATCAGTTCGGACAGCCCAAACATTCAGTACTTC. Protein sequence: CAISSDSPNIQYF.